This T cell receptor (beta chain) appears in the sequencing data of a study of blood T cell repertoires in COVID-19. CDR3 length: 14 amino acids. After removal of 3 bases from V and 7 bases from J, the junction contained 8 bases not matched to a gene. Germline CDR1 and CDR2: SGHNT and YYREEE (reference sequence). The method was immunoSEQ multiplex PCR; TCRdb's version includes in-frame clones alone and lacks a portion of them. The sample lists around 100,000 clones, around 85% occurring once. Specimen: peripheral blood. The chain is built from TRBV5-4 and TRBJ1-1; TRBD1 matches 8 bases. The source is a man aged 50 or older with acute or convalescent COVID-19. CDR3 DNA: TGTGCCAGCAGCTATAGGACAGGGCGACTTGAAGCTTTCTTT. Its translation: CASSYRTGRLEAFF.